This T cell receptor (beta chain) was identified in a study of early stage breast cancer tumors. Each sample had two DNA replicates, around 0.45 ug blood or 1.5 ug tissue. Assay used: immunoSEQ multiplex PCR; TCRdb lists only in-frame clones, some missing. The table lists about 72,000 clones, around 80% of them singletons. Worth noting for this clone: Other DNA sequences in the sample encode the same CDR3.

Germline V lookup: CDR1 MNHNS, CDR2 SASEGT. This CDR3 is 15 amino acids long. The V and J ends lost 6 bases and 5 bases respectively, with 19 bases between them. This clonotype was sampled from a person in their sixties with breast cancer. The chain recombines TRBV6-1 with TRBJ2-5, with D tentatively TRBD2 (5 bases). The sequenced sample was blood. The CDR3 DNA reads TGTGCCAGCAGGGATACTAGGGTTGTTGGGGAGACCCAGTACTTC. It is translated as CASRDTRVVGETQYF.